This T cell receptor beta chain was recovered during a study of HIV-infected children after antiretroviral therapy interruption (dated by TCRdb to the late 2010s). Regarding the research as a whole: The study included eight children, four on planned treatment interruption and four on continuous treatment, and all eight had a CD4+ count above 500 and a viral load below 50 copies/ml. A median age of approximately 10 years was recorded in the interruption group, and a median age of approximately 8 years was recorded in the continuous treatment group. Exposure to EBV and CMV had been recorded for most participating children. In the interruption arm, samples were obtained at week 0, week 12, end of interruption (week 24 or 48), and about 3 years after study end. Continuous-treatment samples were analyzed from corresponding weeks 0, 48 and 150. TCR repertoires were compared between children on planned treatment interruption and children on continuous antiretroviral treatment, alongside thymic output measurements.

Many counts were recorded for this clonotype. Its antigen target is currently unknown. Per-nucleotide qualities are absent, and no much larger clonotype sits a single base away. What the treatment or condition label conveys for this sample: PENTA 11 planned treatment interruption arm or continuous ART arm. Participants were children from the United Kingdom aged 2 to 15 years who had received at least three-drug ART for at least 24 weeks. Cryopreserved PBMCs with at least 5 million viable cells were required; four candidate patients were excluded for low viable PBMC yield. Naive CD4+ CD45RA+ CD45RO- T cells were FACS-sorted from thawed PBMCs on a FACSAria III cell sorter. After sorting, cells were fixed, and RNA was extracted with the RNeasy FFPE kit and then with the RNeasy Micro kit. The CDR3 sequence holds 12 residues, the cysteine and phenylalanine included. The sequence is cut down to CDR3 DNA, 36 bases in frame from base 1. The V and J ends are trimmed by 1 base and 6 bases, leaving 9 bases between them. CDR1 and CDR2 are read off the germline V gene as SQVTM and ANQGSEA.

Library preparation used 3' RACE. TCR libraries were constructed from RNA with a 3' RACE protocol that used unique molecular identifiers to correct for PCR amplification bias. Amplicon libraries were pooled in groups of up to about 12 and sequenced on an Illumina MiSeq using v2 2x250 paired-end chemistry. Turning to the authors' computational methods: Reads were processed with Decombinator to assign V and J genes and CDR3, with barcode-based error and PCR bias correction. Repertoires were subsampled to equal depth before Gini coefficients were calculated with the R ineq package. Three approaches were used to assess CDR3 similarity: GLIPH, Hamming distance and a shared triplet metric. In TCRdb, the public reads were trimmed at Q25 with fastp and aligned with MiXCR, with productive beta chains retained. Records with the same CDR3 protein are collapsed into one entry carrying the most frequent genes and DNA. These V and J calls are TCRdb output, not the study's own analysis. This sample lists about 15,000 distinct CDR3 sequences; roughly 3.5% were detected once. The ten largest clones represent 5% to 6% of the sample.

Results the study describes overall, beyond this receptor: In naive CD4+ repertoires of PTI patients, reduced CDR3 sharing between time points was observed after interruption began, whereas many sequences were found to be shared between end of interruption and 3 years later. Minor non-naive CD45RA+ populations, such as EMRA or stem memory cells, might be present among the sorted CD45RA+ naive cells. An increase in the naive CD4+ Gini coefficient was observed by the end of treatment interruption, suggesting clonal expansion, and a return to baseline was observed by 3 years. The small number of patients is a limitation, and caution is needed when interpreting the data.

The clonotype originates from a child aged 2-17 years with HIV. The sequencing here drew on CD45RA+ CD4+ T cells from PBMCs, taken from a donor given antiretroviral therapy, either interrupted or continuous. The cell subset or site label on this specimen signifies: naive CD4+ CD45RA+ CD45RO- T cells. Recombination linked TRBV29-1 to TRBJ1-1; TRBD1 could be the D gene, as 5 bases match. Here the CDR3 is given as CSVEGWGSEAFF. The DNA is TGCAGCGTTGAAGGTTGGGGGTCTGAAGCTTTCTTT.